The 11 T cell receptor beta chains listed next were all sequenced from one sample in a study of CD8 T cells in ankylosing spondylitis. Regarding the study as a whole: Ankylosing spondylitis blood seemed to carry a telltale TCR beta motif made of under 10 highly homologous variants.

One entry per CDR3 protein results from TCRdb running MiXCR on the 5' RACE reads. The sample includes hundreds of thousands of distinct CDR3 sequences, about 12% of them seen just once. These receptors' antigens are unknown. The specimen was blood, either unsorted or a sorted T cell fraction (not recorded which). The receptors stem from a male donor with ankylosing spondylitis.

The J gene is TRBJ2-7, the V gene TRBV10-2, with 7 bases fitting TRBD1. This CDR3 is 15 amino acids long. From germline, CDR1 is WSHSY and CDR2 SAAADI. V dropped 6 bases and J dropped 3; count of bases not matched to a gene: 11. The CDR3: CASSEGQLHFYEQYF. The CDR3 DNA follows: TGCGCCAGCAGCGAGGGACAGCTACATTTCTACGAGCAGTACTTC.

This clonotype has more than one count but fewer than ten. CDR3 sequence reads: CASSSALAPTGDTQYF. The CDR3 DNA follows: TGTGCCAGCAGTTCAGCGTTGGCCCCAACAGGGGATACGCAGTATTTT. The V call is TRBV12-3 or TRBV12-4, the J call TRBJ2-3, with D possibly matching TRBD1 (6 bases). The ends were cut back, 4 bases at V and 6 bases at J, with 20 bases in the middle. The CDR3 covers 16 residues.

This clonotype was seen a handful of times. The V and J genes are TRBV5-1 and TRBJ2-1; D is uncertain. Germline CDR1 and CDR2: SGHRS and YFSETQ. CDR3 length: 17 residues. Trimming took off 2 bases at V and 2 bases at J, with 17 bases between the two ends. CDR3 protein: CASSLNIGLFTYNEQFF. The CDR3 region has the DNA TGCGCCAGCAGCTTAAATATCGGCCTATTCACCTACAATGAGCAGTTCTTC.

The chain couples TRBV6-1 to TRBJ1-1, with a weak D call TRBD1 (5 bases). V lost 0 bases and J lost 0, with 11 bases in between. CDR1 is MNHNS, CDR2 SASEGT, per germline. CDR3 length: 16 residues. This CDR3 is CASSEAGGRVNTEAFF. The CDR3 DNA follows: TGTGCCAGCAGTGAAGCGGGGGGACGGGTGAACACTGAAGCTTTCTTT.

This clonotype was detected only a few times. This chain joins TRBV11-2 and TRBJ1-2; TRBD1 is a possible D gene (5 bases). This CDR3 contains 12 residues. The V gene lost 8 bases and the J gene lost 7 bases, with 14 bases spanning the gap. CDR1 and CDR2 from the germline V gene are SGHAT and FQNNGV. As DNA, the CDR3 is TGTGCCAGCGTTGGGGGAGAAAGTGGCTACACCTTC. Encoded protein: CASVGGESGYTF.

The chain combines TRBV12-3 or TRBV12-4 with TRBJ2-3; no firm D call. V was shortened by 3 bases and J by 4 bases, with 11 bases between the two germline ends. The CDR3 is 14 residues long. CDR3 in DNA: TGTGCCAGCAGTTTTCGTCCGGCGGCAGATACGCAGTATTTT. This codes for CASSFRPAADTQYF.

This clonotype was seen a few times. CDR3 nucleotides: TGTGCGTCAAAGAGGGGAGGGACTTACAATGAGCAGTTCTTC. Translating it yields CASKRGGTYNEQFF. The gene calls are TRBV7-2 and TRBJ2-1, with 7 bases lining up with TRBD2. The V gene's germline CDR1 is SGHTA and CDR2 FQGNSA. There are 14 residues in the CDR3.

This clonotype was counted only a few times. CDR3 coding DNA: TGTGCCAGCAGACCTTTTGGGGGATACTATGGCTACACCTTC. Protein: CASRPFGGYYGYTF. V gene TRBV12-3 or TRBV12-4 combines with J gene TRBJ1-2; a weak D match, TRBD1 (5 bases). This CDR3 is 14 amino acids long. Trimming took off 6 bases at V and 3 bases at J, with 14 bases between the two ends.

The rearrangement uses TRBV7-2 and TRBJ2-5; 12 positions match TRBD2. This CDR3 spans 17 amino acids. The junction had 5 bases not matched to a gene; V was cut back by 1 base and J by 2 bases. CDR1 is SGHTA, CDR2 FQGNSA, per germline. The CDR3 region has the DNA TGTGCCAGCAGCTTAGGAACTAGCGGGGGGTTGCAAGAGACCCAGTACTTC. Encoded protein: CASSLGTSGGLQETQYF.

This clonotype was seen ten or more times. J is TRBJ2-2 and V is TRBV20-1; D is ambiguous. There are 13 residues in the CDR3. The germline gives CDR1 DFQATT, CDR2 SNEGSKA (reference sequence). The V end was cut by 4 bases, the J end by 0 bases, with 6 bases between. Written as DNA, the CDR3 is TGCAGTGCTAATCAGGCGAACACCGGGGAGCTGTTTTTT. Its translation: CSANQANTGELFF.

The chain employs TRBV19 and TRBJ1-1, with 12 bases aligning to TRBD1. V lost 5 bases and J lost 11; bases outside the gene matches: 12. This CDR3 has 15 amino acids. Germline CDR1 and CDR2: LNHDA and SQIVND (reference sequence). CDR3 coding DNA: TGTGCCAGTAGTTGGGACCGGGACAGGGGGCGAAAGGCTTTCTTT. This encodes CASSWDRDRGRKAFF.